This TCR beta chain was sequenced for a study of Tregs in tolerant kidney transplant recipients. General study points: Validation in larger populations is needed because few patients were studied. The most relevant donor-specific Treg TCRbeta repertoire apparently came from expansion with activated donor B cells. No direct test of biological reproducibility was done here.

Notes on this clone: The antigen remains unidentified.

V lost 1 base and J lost 7; bases outside the gene matches: 10. Germline V gene sequence: CDR1 LNHNV, CDR2 YYDKDF (reference sequence). The CDR3 runs to 15 residues. The data were produced by immunoSEQ multiplex PCR, yet TCRdb's version contains in-frame clones alone and is incomplete. The sample includes around 52,000 clones, around 80% of them seen just once. The clonotype was recovered from a human donor in good health. The J gene is TRBJ2-7, the V gene TRBV15; 7 bases align to TRBD1. The sequencing input was CD4+ T cells from blood. The CDR3 spells CATSRVIEGAREQYF. The DNA for the CDR3 is TGTGCCACCAGCAGAGTCATCGAGGGGGCGCGGGAGCAGTACTTC.